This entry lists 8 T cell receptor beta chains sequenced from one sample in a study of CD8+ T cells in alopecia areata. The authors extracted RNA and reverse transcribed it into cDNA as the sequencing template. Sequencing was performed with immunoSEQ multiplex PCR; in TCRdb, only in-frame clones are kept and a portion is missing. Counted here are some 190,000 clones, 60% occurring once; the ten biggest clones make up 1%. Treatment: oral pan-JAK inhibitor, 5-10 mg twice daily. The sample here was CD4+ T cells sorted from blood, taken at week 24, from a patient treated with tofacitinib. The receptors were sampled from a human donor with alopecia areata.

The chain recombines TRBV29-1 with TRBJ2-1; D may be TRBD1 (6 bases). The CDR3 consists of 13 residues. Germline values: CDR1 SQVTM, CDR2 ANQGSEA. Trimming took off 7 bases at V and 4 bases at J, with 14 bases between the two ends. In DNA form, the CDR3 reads TGCAGCGCTGGGCCGAGGGGGTACAATGAGCAGTTCTTC. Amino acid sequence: CSAGPRGYNEQFF.

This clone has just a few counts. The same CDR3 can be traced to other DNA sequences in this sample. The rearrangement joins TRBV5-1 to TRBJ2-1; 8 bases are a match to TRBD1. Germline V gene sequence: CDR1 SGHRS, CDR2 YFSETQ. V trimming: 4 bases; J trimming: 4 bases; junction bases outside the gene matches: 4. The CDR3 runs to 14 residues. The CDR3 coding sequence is TGCGCCAGCAGCCCAGGGGGCCAATACAATGAGCAGTTCTTC. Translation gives CASSPGGQYNEQFF.

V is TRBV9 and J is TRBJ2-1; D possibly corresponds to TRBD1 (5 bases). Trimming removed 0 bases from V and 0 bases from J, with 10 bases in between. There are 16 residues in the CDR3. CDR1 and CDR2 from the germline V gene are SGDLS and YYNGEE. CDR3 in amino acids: CASSVGWGSSYNEQFF. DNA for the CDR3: TGTGCCAGCAGCGTAGGATGGGGCAGCTCCTACAATGAGCAGTTCTTC.

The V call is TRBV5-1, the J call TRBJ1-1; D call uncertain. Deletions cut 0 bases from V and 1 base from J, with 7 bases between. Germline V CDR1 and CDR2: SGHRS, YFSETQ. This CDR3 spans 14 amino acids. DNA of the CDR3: TGCGCCAGCAGCTTGGCACAGCAGAACACTGAAGCTTTCTTT. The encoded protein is CASSLAQQNTEAFF.

The CDR3 nucleotides are TGTGCCAGCAGTAGACTAGGGGGAGAGGATGGCTACACCTTC. As protein: CASSRLGGEDGYTF. The chain links TRBV6-5 to TRBJ1-2, with D perhaps TRBD1 (6 bases). Germline CDR1 MNHEY, CDR2 SVGAGI. Trimming removed 5 bases at V and 6 bases at J, with 16 bases between. The CDR3 totals 14 residues.

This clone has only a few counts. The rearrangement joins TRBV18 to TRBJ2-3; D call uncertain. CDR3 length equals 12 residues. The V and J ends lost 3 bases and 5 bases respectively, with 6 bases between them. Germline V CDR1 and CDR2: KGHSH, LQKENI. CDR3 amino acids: CASSPMRDTQYF. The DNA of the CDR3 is TGTGCCAGCTCACCTATGAGAGATACGCAGTATTTT.

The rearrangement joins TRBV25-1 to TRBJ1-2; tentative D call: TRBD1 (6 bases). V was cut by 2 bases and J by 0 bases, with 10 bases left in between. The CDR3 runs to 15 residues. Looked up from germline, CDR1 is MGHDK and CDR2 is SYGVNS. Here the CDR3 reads CASSERTGSNYGYTF. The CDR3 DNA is TGTGCCAGCAGTGAACGAACAGGGTCTAACTATGGCTACACCTTC.

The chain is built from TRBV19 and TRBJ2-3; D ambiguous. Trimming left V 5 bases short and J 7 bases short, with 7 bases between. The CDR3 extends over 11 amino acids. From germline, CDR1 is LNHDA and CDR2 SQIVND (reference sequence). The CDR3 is CASSLQNTQYF. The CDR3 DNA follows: TGTGCCAGTAGTCTCCAGAATACGCAGTATTTT.